This T cell receptor beta chain was obtained from a study of blood T cell repertoires in COVID-19. As for the study in general: The United States, Italy and Spain provided the acute and convalescent COVID-19 samples. T cells, B-cell-depleted T cells, or PBMCs provided the cDNA or gDNA that served as material.

The repertoire was sequenced with immunoSEQ multiplex PCR; TCRdb's copy has only in-frame clones and lacks some. This sample yields roughly 130,000 clones, of which approximately 84% are seen a single time; approximately 2% belongs to the top ten. This CDR3 has 15 residues. Germline V lookup: CDR1 WNHNN, CDR2 SYGVQD (reference sequence). V trimming: 3 bases; J trimming: 5 bases; junction bases outside the gene matches: 6. The material sequenced was peripheral blood. The chain has TRBV10-1 and TRBJ2-5; 10 positions match TRBD2. The receptor was derived from a man in his sixties or seventies with acute or convalescent COVID-19. CDR3 residues: CASSDQRGGQETQYF. The CDR3 DNA reads as TGCGCCAGCAGTGACCAGCGGGGGGGCCAGGAGACCCAGTACTTC.